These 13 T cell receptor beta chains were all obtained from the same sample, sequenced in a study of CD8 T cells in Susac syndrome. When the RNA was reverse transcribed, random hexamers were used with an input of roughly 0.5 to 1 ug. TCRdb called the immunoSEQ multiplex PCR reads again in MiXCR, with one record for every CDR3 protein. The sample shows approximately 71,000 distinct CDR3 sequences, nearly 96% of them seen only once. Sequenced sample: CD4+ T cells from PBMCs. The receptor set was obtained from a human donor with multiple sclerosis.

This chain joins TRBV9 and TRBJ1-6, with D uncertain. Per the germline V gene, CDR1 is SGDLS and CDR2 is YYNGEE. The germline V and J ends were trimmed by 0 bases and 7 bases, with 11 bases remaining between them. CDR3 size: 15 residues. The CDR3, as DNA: TGTGCCAGCAGCGTAGCAAAGGACGGCAATTCACCCCTCCACTTT. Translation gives CASSVAKDGNSPLHF.

The CDR3 DNA reads as TGCGCCAGCAGCTTGAATCCCATGAACACTGAAGCTTTCTTT. Its translation is CASSLNPMNTEAFF. The chain combines TRBV5-1 with TRBJ1-1; the D is unclear. Germline V CDR1 and CDR2: SGHRS, YFSETQ. Deletions cut 1 base from V and 0 bases from J, with 7 bases between. The CDR3 length is 14 residues.

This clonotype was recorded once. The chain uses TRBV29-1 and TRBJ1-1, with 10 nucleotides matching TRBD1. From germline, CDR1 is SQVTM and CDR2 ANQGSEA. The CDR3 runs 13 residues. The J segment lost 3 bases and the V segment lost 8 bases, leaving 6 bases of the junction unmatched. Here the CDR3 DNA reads TGCAGCACCCGGACAGGGGGGGACACTGAAGCTTTCTTT. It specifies CSTRTGGDTEAFF.

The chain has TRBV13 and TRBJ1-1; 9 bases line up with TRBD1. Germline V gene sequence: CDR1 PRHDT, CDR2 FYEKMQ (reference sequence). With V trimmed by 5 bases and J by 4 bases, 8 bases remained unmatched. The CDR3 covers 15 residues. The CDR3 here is CASSPHMGQGTEAFF. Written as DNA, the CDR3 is TGTGCCAGCAGCCCACACATGGGACAGGGCACTGAAGCTTTCTTT.

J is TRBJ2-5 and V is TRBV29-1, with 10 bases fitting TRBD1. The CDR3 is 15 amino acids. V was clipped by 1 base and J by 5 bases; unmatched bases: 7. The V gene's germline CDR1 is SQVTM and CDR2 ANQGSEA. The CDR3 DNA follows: TGCAGCGTTGAAGTTACCGGGACAGGGGTTGAGACCCAGTACTTC. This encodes CSVEVTGTGVETQYF.

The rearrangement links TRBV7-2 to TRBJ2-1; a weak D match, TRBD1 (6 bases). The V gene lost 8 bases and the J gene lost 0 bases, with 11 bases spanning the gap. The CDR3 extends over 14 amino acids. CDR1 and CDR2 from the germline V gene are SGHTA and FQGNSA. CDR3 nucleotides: TGTGCCAGCTTGCTGGGGGCCTCCTACAATGAGCAGTTCTTC. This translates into CASLLGASYNEQFF.

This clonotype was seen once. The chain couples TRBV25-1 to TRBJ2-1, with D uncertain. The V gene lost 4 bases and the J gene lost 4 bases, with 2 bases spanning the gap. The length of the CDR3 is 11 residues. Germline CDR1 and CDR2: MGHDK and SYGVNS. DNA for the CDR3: TGTGCCAGCAGTGGGTACAATGAGCAGTTCTTC. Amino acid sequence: CASSGYNEQFF.

CDR3 in amino acids: CSARTSGGARSYNEQFF. The CDR3 region has the DNA TGCAGTGCCAGGACTAGCGGGGGGGCAAGGTCCTACAATGAGCAGTTCTTC. The chain recombines TRBV20-1 with TRBJ2-1, with 15 bases that match TRBD2. Per germline, CDR1 DFQATT and CDR2 SNEGSKA (reference sequence). CDR3 length: 17 residues. The trim removed 6 bases at V and 1 base at J, leaving 7 bases unmatched.

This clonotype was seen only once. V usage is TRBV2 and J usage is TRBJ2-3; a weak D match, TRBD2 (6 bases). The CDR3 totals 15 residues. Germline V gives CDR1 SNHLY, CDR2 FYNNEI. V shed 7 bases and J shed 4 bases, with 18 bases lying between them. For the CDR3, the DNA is TGTGCCAGCACCCGTGGAGGGCGGGGTGCAGATACGCAGTATTTT. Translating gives CASTRGGRGADTQYF.

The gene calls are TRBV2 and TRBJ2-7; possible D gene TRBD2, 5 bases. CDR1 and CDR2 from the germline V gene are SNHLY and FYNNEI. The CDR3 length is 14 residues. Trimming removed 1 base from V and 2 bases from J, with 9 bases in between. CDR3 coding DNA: TGTGCCAGCAGTGAAGGGACTGAGACCTACGAGCAGTACTTC. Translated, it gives CASSEGTETYEQYF.

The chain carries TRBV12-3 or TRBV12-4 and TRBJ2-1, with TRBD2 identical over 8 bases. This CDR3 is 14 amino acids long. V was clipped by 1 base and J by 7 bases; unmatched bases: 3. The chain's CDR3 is CASSLVAGRNEQFF. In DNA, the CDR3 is TGTGCCAGCAGTTTAGTAGCGGGGAGAAATGAGCAGTTCTTC.

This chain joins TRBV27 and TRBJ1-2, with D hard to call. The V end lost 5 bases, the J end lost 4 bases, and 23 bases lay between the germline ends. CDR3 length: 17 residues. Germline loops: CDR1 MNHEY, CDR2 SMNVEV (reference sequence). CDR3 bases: TGTGCCAGCAGTCCCAGTAAAGTGTACCCTCCCCCCTATGGCTACACCTTC. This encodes CASSPSKVYPPPYGYTF.

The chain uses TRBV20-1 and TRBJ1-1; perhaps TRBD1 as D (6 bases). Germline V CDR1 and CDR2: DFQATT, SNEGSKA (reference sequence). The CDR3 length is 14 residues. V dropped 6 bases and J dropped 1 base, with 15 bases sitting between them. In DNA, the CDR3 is TGCAGTGCGGGAGGGGGACTAAGGAACACTGAAGCTTTCTTT. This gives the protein CSAGGGLRNTEAFF.